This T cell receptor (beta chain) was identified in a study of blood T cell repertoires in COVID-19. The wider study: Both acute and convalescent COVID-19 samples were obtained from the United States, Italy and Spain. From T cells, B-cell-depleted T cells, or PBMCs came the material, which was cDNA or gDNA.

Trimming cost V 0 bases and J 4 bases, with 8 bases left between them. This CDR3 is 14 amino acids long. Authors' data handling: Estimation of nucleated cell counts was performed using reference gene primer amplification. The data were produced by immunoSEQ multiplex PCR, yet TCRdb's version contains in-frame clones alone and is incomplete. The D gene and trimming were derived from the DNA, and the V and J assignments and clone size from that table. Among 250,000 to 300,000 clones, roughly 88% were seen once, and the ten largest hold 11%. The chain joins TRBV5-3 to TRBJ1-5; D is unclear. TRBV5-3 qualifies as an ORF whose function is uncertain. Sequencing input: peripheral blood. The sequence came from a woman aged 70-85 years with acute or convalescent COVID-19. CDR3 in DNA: TGTGCCAGAAGCTTGGGCGGATGTAATCAGCCCCAGCATTTT. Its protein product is CARSLGGCNQPQHF.